Presented here are 27 T cell receptor beta chains from one specimen sequenced in a study of OX40 agonist ivuxolimab in advanced cancers. Sequenced by immunoSEQ multiplex PCR; TCRdb stores in-frame clones only, minus some. The sample includes about 84,000 clones, roughly nine tenths of them seen just once. Material: CD4+ or CD8+ T cells sorted from blood, obtained in a trial of the OX40 agonist ivuxolimab. The source is an adult with an advanced solid tumor such as melanoma, head and neck, liver or kidney cancer.

The chain combines TRBV7-9 with TRBJ1-1; D gene uncertain. The V gene lost 1 base and the J gene lost 6 bases, with 9 bases spanning the gap. From germline, CDR1 is SEHNR and CDR2 FQNEAQ (reference sequence). The CDR3 runs to 13 residues. The CDR3 is CASSLGPISEAFF. In DNA form, the CDR3 reads TGTGCCAGCAGCTTAGGCCCCATATCTGAAGCTTTCTTT.

The V gene is TRBV7-8, the J gene TRBJ1-1; D is unresolved. Per the germline V gene, CDR1 is SGHVS and CDR2 is FQNEAQ. The CDR3 runs to 13 residues. The V gene lost 5 bases and the J gene lost 10 bases, with 17 bases spanning the gap. This CDR3 reads CASSGRMALGAFF. The DNA for the CDR3 is TGTGCCAGCAGCGGTAGGATGGCTTTGGGAGCTTTCTTT.

The rearrangement links TRBV5-1 to TRBJ1-6; D call uncertain. The V and J ends lost 0 bases and 5 bases respectively, with 15 bases between them. From germline, CDR1 is SGHRS and CDR2 YFSETQ. The CDR3 is 17 amino acids. The CDR3 protein is CASSLVPLPPDNSPLHF. The CDR3 DNA reads TGCGCCAGCAGCTTGGTCCCCCTACCGCCCGATAATTCACCCCTCCACTTT.

V and J are TRBV6-1 and TRBJ2-4, with D possibly being TRBD2 (5 bases). The germline CDR1 and CDR2 sequences are MNHNS and SASEGT. This CDR3 contains 14 residues. Trimming pared 5 bases from V and 6 bases from J, leaving 14 bases between. The CDR3 reads CASSPTMAGNIQYF. The CDR3 DNA is TGTGCCAGCAGTCCGACAATGGCGGGAAACATTCAGTACTTC.

V is TRBV5-1 and J is TRBJ2-3; tentatively, D is TRBD1 (6 bases). Germline loops: CDR1 SGHRS, CDR2 YFSETQ. The CDR3 runs to 14 residues. V shed 2 bases and J shed 2 bases, with 9 bases lying between them. The CDR3 DNA follows: TGCGCCAGCAGCTTCGACAGGATCACAGATACGCAGTATTTT. Encoded protein: CASSFDRITDTQYF. Based on the CDR3 plus reference TRBV5-1 and TRBJ2-3, the full variable domain is KAGVTQTPRYLIKTRGQQVTLSCSPISGHRSVSWYQQTPGQGLQFLFEYFSETQRNKGNFPGRFSGRQFSNSRSEMNVSTLELGDSALYLCASSFDRITDTQYFGPGTRLTVL.

V usage is TRBV4-1 and J usage is TRBJ1-5; D unclear. Germline V gene sequence: CDR1 MGHRA, CDR2 YSYEKL. V lost 4 bases to trimming and J lost 3 bases, with 10 bases between them. There are 14 residues in the CDR3. CDR3 region: CASSPDGNNQPQHF. The CDR3 bases are TGCGCCAGCAGCCCCGATGGGAACAATCAGCCCCAGCATTTT.

This rearrangement joins TRBV5-1 to TRBJ1-2, with 7 bases identical to TRBD1. The germline V gene encodes CDR1 SGHRS and CDR2 YFSETQ. The CDR3 has 18 amino acids. Trimming took 1 base from V and 1 from J; bases not matched to a gene: 13. The CDR3 loop reads CASSLTTGAPNLNYGYTF. CDR3 nucleotides: TGCGCCAGCAGCTTGACTACAGGGGCCCCAAACCTTAACTATGGCTACACCTTC.

V usage is TRBV11-3 and J usage is TRBJ1-1; D unresolved. Trimming pared 8 bases from V and 1 base from J, leaving 8 bases between. Germline V lookup: CDR1 SGHNT, CDR2 YENEEA. CDR3 length: 12 residues. CDR3 sequence (DNA): TGTGCCAGCTCCGGTCAGAACACTGAAGCTTTCTTT. Amino acid sequence: CASSGQNTEAFF.

The rearrangement joins TRBV6-6 to TRBJ2-5; D is perhaps TRBD2 (5 bases). CDR1 MNHNY and CDR2 SVGAGI come from the germline V gene (reference sequence). The CDR3 has 16 amino acids. V shed 0 bases and J shed 2 bases, with 13 bases lying between them. The CDR3 region is CASSYSINGEQETQYF. CDR3 DNA sequence: TGTGCCAGCAGTTACTCGATAAACGGGGAGCAAGAGACCCAGTACTTC.

The rearrangement links TRBV2 to TRBJ1-5; TRBD1 aligns across 9 bases. The CDR3 has 14 residues. Trimming at V came to 9 bases and at J to 4 bases, leaving 7 bases not matched to a gene. Germline V gives CDR1 SNHLY, CDR2 FYNNEI. The CDR3 bases are TGTGCCAGTTCCGGGACAGGGAAGAATCAGCCCCAGCATTTT. Its translation is CASSGTGKNQPQHF.

This clone was seen only a few times. This chain joins TRBV29-1 and TRBJ2-1, with TRBD2 identical over 7 bases. The V and J ends lost 4 bases and 0 bases, in that order; junction bases with no gene match: 3. The germline V gene has CDR1 SQVTM and CDR2 ANQGSEA. The CDR3 is 14 residues long. The CDR3 loop reads CSVVGGSSYNEQFF. CDR3 nucleotide sequence: TGCAGCGTTGTCGGGGGGAGCTCCTACAATGAGCAGTTCTTC.

The chain is built from TRBV5-4 and TRBJ2-5; D is undetermined. Germline V gene data show CDR1 as SGHNT and CDR2 as YYREEE (reference sequence). The CDR3 is made up of 13 amino acids. Trimming removed 5 bases from V and 5 bases from J, with 13 bases in between. The CDR3 bases are TGTGCCAGCAGATCCGCCGGGCGGGAGACCCAGTACTTC. This translates into CASRSAGRETQYF.

V usage is TRBV4-1 and J usage is TRBJ1-5; D is ambiguous. The germline V and J ends were trimmed by 1 base and 6 bases, with 13 bases remaining between them. The CDR3 length is 15 residues. Per the germline V gene, CDR1 is MGHRA and CDR2 is YSYEKL. The CDR3 spells CASSQGNGPTQPQHF. The CDR3 nucleotides read TGCGCCAGCAGCCAAGGAAATGGGCCCACTCAGCCCCAGCATTTT.

The chain couples TRBV7-6 to TRBJ2-3, with D possibly TRBD1 on 6 matching bases. The V gene lost 5 bases and the J gene lost 0 bases, with 12 bases spanning the gap. The CDR3 extends over 15 amino acids. Germline V gives CDR1 SGHVS, CDR2 FNYEAQ. This CDR3 reads CASSAWDTSTDTQYF. The CDR3 DNA reads as TGTGCCAGCAGCGCTTGGGACACTAGCACAGATACGCAGTATTTT. Full variable domain (missing parts from reference TRBV7-6 and TRBJ2-3): GAGVSQSPRYKVTKRGQDVALRCDPISGHVSLYWYRQALGQGPEFLTYFNYEAQQDKSGLPNDRFSAERPEGSISTLTIQRTEQRDSAMYRCASSAWDTSTDTQYFGPGTRLTVL.

The V and J genes are TRBV6-6 and TRBJ1-1; 8 nucleotides agree with TRBD1. Trimming took 5 bases from V and 1 from J; bases not matched to a gene: 9. This CDR3 is 16 amino acids long. The germline V gene has CDR1 MNHNY and CDR2 SVGAGI (reference sequence). CDR3 coding DNA: TGTGCCAGCAGTCCATACAGGGGGGCAGGGAACACTGAAGCTTTCTTT. This translates into CASSPYRGAGNTEAFF.

V is TRBV28 and J is TRBJ2-4; D call uncertain. CDR1 MDHEN and CDR2 SYDVKM come from the germline V gene. The CDR3 is 15 residues long. V shed 5 bases and J shed 7 bases, with 18 bases lying between them. CDR3 in amino acids: CASSKTPKIANIQYF. The CDR3 bases are TGTGCCAGCAGTAAGACCCCAAAAATAGCCAACATTCAGTACTTC.

The chain recombines TRBV9 with TRBJ2-1; D is uncertain. V shed 0 bases and J shed 0 bases, with 7 bases lying between them. The CDR3 contains 15 residues. The germline V gene has CDR1 SGDLS and CDR2 YYNGEE. The CDR3 protein is CASSVEATSYNEQFF. CDR3 in DNA: TGTGCCAGCAGCGTAGAAGCGACCTCCTACAATGAGCAGTTCTTC.

V is TRBV7-8 and J is TRBJ1-1; a possible D gene is TRBD1 (5 bases). CDR1 is SGHVS and CDR2 is FQNEAQ in the germline V gene. V lost 3 bases, J lost 0 bases, and 14 bases lay in between. CDR3 size: 16 residues. The CDR3 DNA reads as TGTGCCAGCAGCTTCTTTCTAGGGGCGATGAACACTGAAGCTTTCTTT. Amino acid sequence: CASSFFLGAMNTEAFF. Based on the CDR3 plus reference TRBV7-8 and TRBJ1-1, the full variable domain is GAGVSQSPRYKVAKRGQDVALRCDPISGHVSLFWYQQALGQGPEFLTYFQNEAQLDKSGLPSDRFFAERPEGSVSTLKIQRTQQEDSAVYLCASSFFLGAMNTEAFFGQGTRLTVV.

V gene TRBV4-2 combines with J gene TRBJ2-2; TRBD2 might be the D (6 bases). Germline values: CDR1 LGHNA, CDR2 YNFKEQ. The CDR3 covers 16 residues. V was pared by 0 bases and J by 3 bases, with 11 bases between. DNA for the CDR3: TGTGCCAGCAGCCAAGATCCGGGACTCGACACCGGGGAGCTGTTTTTT. Translation: CASSQDPGLDTGELFF.

This chain joins TRBV7-2 and TRBJ2-1, with 13 nucleotides matching TRBD2. With V trimmed by 0 bases and J by 4 bases, 3 bases remained unmatched. This CDR3 region has 17 residues. Looked up from germline, CDR1 is SGHTA and CDR2 is FQGNSA. This CDR3 reads CASSLARTSGSYNEQFF. The DNA for the CDR3 is TGTGCCAGCAGCTTAGCCAGGACTAGCGGGAGTTACAATGAGCAGTTCTTC.

The V and J genes are TRBV11-1 and TRBJ1-2, with a weak D call TRBD1 (5 bases). There are 16 residues in the CDR3. The V and J ends lost 2 bases and 1 base respectively, with 14 bases between them. Germline V gene lookup returns CDR1 SGHAT and CDR2 FQDESV (reference sequence). The DNA for the CDR3 is TGTGCCAGCAGCTTAACTCGGGACGGCCGTAACTATGGCTACACCTTC. This gives the protein CASSLTRDGRNYGYTF.

The chain carries TRBV11-2 and TRBJ2-5, with a weak D call TRBD2 (5 bases). Germline CDR1 is SGHAT and CDR2 is FQNNGV. This CDR3 has 13 amino acids. The V and J ends lost 5 bases and 10 bases respectively, with 17 bases between them. The CDR3 sequence: CASSRGLTGNQYF. As DNA, the CDR3 is TGTGCCAGCAGCCGAGGGCTTACCGGAAACCAGTACTTC.

The chain uses TRBV29-1 and TRBJ1-1; D not resolved. V lost 5 bases to trimming and J lost 2 bases, with 12 bases between them. The CDR3 has 13 amino acids. The germline CDR1 and CDR2 sequences are SQVTM and ANQGSEA. DNA of the CDR3: TGCAGCGTTCTGAGGTCGGCTAACACTGAAGCTTTCTTT. This encodes CSVLRSANTEAFF. The whole variable domain, filled in from reference TRBV29-1 and TRBJ1-1, reads SAVISQKPSRDICQRGTSLTIQCQVDSQVTMMFWYRQQPGQSLTLIATANQGSEATYESGFVIDKFPISRPNLTFSTLTVSNMSPEDSSIYLCSVLRSANTEAFFGQGTRLTVV.

The rearrangement links TRBV5-1 to TRBJ2-5; D not certain. Deletions cut 0 bases from V and 5 bases from J, with 8 bases between. This CDR3 has 13 amino acids. From germline, CDR1 is SGHRS and CDR2 YFSETQ. The CDR3 nucleotides are TGCGCCAGCAGCTTGGTCCTGGAGGAGACCCAGTACTTC. Translation: CASSLVLEETQYF.

In this sample, this clone turned up once. The V and J genes are TRBV19 and TRBJ2-6, with D perhaps matching TRBD1 or TRBD2 (6 bases each). This CDR3 comprises 17 residues. V was pared by 6 bases and J by 2 bases, with 17 bases between. CDR1 is LNHDA and CDR2 is SQIVND in the germline V gene (reference sequence). CDR3 amino acids: CASSRGQGRTGANVLTF. Here the CDR3 DNA reads TGTGCCAGTAGCCGGGGGCAGGGAAGGACTGGGGCCAACGTCCTGACTTTC.

This sequence joins TRBV4-2 and TRBJ2-5, with D tentatively TRBD1 or TRBD2 (6 bases each). The CDR3 runs 16 residues. V was clipped by 2 bases and J by 3 bases, with 16 bases between them. CDR1 is LGHNA and CDR2 is YNFKEQ in the germline V gene. This CDR3 is CASSQSGAQGEETQYF. The CDR3 nucleotides read TGTGCCAGCAGCCAATCGGGGGCCCAGGGTGAAGAGACCCAGTACTTC.

The V call is TRBV7-9, the J call TRBJ1-6; D not certain. V was pared by 2 bases and J by 5 bases, with 1 base between. The germline V gene encodes CDR1 SEHNR and CDR2 FQNEAQ (reference sequence). The CDR3 has 12 residues. The CDR3 coding sequence is TGTGCCAGCAGCTTAAATAATTCACCCCTCCACTTT. It specifies CASSLNNSPLHF.